A single sample gave rise to the 29 T cell receptor beta chains below, sequenced in a study of blood T cell repertoires in COVID-19. Method: immunoSEQ multiplex PCR; TCRdb's copy keeps in-frame clones and lacks some. The data contain 300,000 to 350,000 clones, about 90% of them seen just once; the ten biggest clones take up approximately 4%. Sequenced: PBMCs or T cells enriched from blood (not recorded which). All receptors derive from a young woman with acute COVID-19.

CDR3 in amino acids: CASSSQTGGSYEQYF. In DNA form, the CDR3 reads TGTGCCAGCAGCTCACAAACAGGGGGCTCCTACGAGCAGTACTTC. The chain uses TRBV7-2 and TRBJ2-7; 8 nucleotides line up with TRBD1. CDR3 size: 15 residues. The germline V gene has CDR1 SGHTA and CDR2 FQGNSA. The V segment lost 4 bases and the J segment 0 bases; nucleotides outside the gene matches: 5.

This chain links TRBV6-5 with TRBJ2-7; 10 bases match TRBD1. V trimming: 6 bases; J trimming: 12 bases; junction bases outside the gene matches: 17. The CDR3 has 15 residues. Per germline, CDR1 MNHEY and CDR2 SVGAGI. CDR3 DNA sequence: TGTGCCAGCAGGAGCCCCGGGACAGGGGACGTATCGACGTACTTC. Protein product: CASRSPGTGDVSTYF.

This chain connects TRBV2 to TRBJ2-5; TRBD2 might be the D (6 bases). The CDR3 spans 15 residues. V dropped 6 bases and J dropped 2 bases, with 16 bases sitting between them. CDR1 is SNHLY and CDR2 is FYNNEI in the germline V gene. DNA of the CDR3: TGTGCCAGCAGCCCTCGGGCGGGACGGCAAGAGACCCAGTACTTC. It is translated as CASSPRAGRQETQYF. Looking up the rest from reference TRBV2 and TRBJ2-5 gives the full variable domain: EPEVTQTPSHQVTQMGQEVILRCVPISNHLYFYWYRQILGQKVEFLVSFYNNEISEKSEIFDDQFSVERPDGSNFTLKIRSTKLEDSAMYFCASSPRAGRQETQYFGPGTRLLVL.

Here the CDR3 reads CSVPGGAEAFF. The DNA of the CDR3 is TGCAGTGTCCCAGGGGGCGCTGAAGCTTTCTTT. The rearrangement uses TRBV20-1 and TRBJ1-1, with TRBD1 matching over 8 bases. The CDR3 runs 11 residues. CDR1 is DFQATT and CDR2 is SNEGSKA in the germline V gene (reference sequence). J was trimmed by 6 bases and V by 7 bases; bases with no gene match: 4.

V is TRBV7-2 and J is TRBJ1-6, with D maybe TRBD1 (5 bases). This CDR3 comprises 18 residues. V was shortened by 1 base and J by 3 bases, with 16 bases between the two germline ends. Germline CDR1 is SGHTA and CDR2 is FQGNSA. For the CDR3, the DNA is TGTGCCAGCAGCTTAGTGCTTGGGGCGGGAGTCTATAATTCACCCCTCCACTTT. Residues: CASSLVLGAGVYNSPLHF.

This chain links TRBV28 with TRBJ2-7, with 8 bases lining up with TRBD2. CDR3 length: 14 amino acids. V lost 8 bases and J lost 3; bases outside the gene matches: 9. Germline values: CDR1 MDHEN, CDR2 SYDVKM. The CDR3 bases are TGTGCCAGCTCCGGGGGGGGGACCGGCTACGAGCAGTACTTC. Residues: CASSGGGTGYEQYF. The entire variable domain, with the rest obtained from reference TRBV28 and TRBJ2-7, is as follows: DVKVTQSSRYLVKRTGEKVFLECVQDMDHENMFWYRQDPGLGLRLIYFSYDVKMKEKGDIPEGYSVSREKKERFSLILESASTNQTSMYLCASSGGGTGYEQYFGPGTRLTVT.

The V gene is TRBV27, the J gene TRBJ2-7, with 7 bases aligning to TRBD2. Trimming took 6 bases from V and 2 from J; bases not matched to a gene: 7. Germline V gives CDR1 MNHEY, CDR2 SMNVEV (reference sequence). The CDR3 is 14 amino acids. CDR3 nucleotides: TGTGCCAGCAGGTCGGTCGGGAGGCCCTACGAGCAGTACTTC. This gives the protein CASRSVGRPYEQYF.

The chain couples TRBV28 to TRBJ1-2; no clear D. This CDR3 region has 14 residues. Germline lookup yields CDR1 MDHEN and CDR2 SYDVKM. V dropped 3 bases and J dropped 4 bases, with 12 bases sitting between them. In DNA form, the CDR3 reads TGTGCCAGCAGTTTCTCCAGGTCTCCCTATGGCTACACCTTC. This translates into CASSFSRSPYGYTF.

Turning to this clone: One end of the junction varies from germline; a read error may be responsible. The chain joins TRBV2 to TRBJ2-5; 9 bases map to TRBD2. Germline lookup yields CDR1 SNHLY and CDR2 FYNNEI. This CDR3 has 14 residues. The CDR3 loop is CASREWAGGETQYF. In DNA, the CDR3 is TGTGCCAGCCGTGAGTGGGCGGGAGGGGAGACCCAGTACTTC.

The chain carries TRBV5-6 and TRBJ2-1; D perhaps matches TRBD1 (6 bases). The CDR3 is made up of 15 amino acids. CDR1 is SGHDT and CDR2 is YYEEEE in the germline V gene. With 0 bases removed from V and 3 bases from J, the gap between germline ends came to 10 bases. CDR3 sequence (DNA): TGTGCCAGCAGCTTGGTCGGCAGGGGCTACAATGAGCAGTTCTTC. Translating gives CASSLVGRGYNEQFF.

The genes are TRBV27 and TRBJ1-3, with D tentatively TRBD1 (6 bases). The length of the CDR3 is 14 residues. Per the germline V gene, CDR1 is MNHEY and CDR2 is SMNVEV (reference sequence). V lost 9 bases, J lost 4 bases, and 16 bases lay in between. DNA for the CDR3: TGTGCCAGTTGGGCAGGGGTTATCGGAAACACCATATATTTT. It specifies CASWAGVIGNTIYF.

The chain combines TRBV2 with TRBJ1-2; D gene ambiguous. V lost 1 base, J lost 4 bases, and 13 bases lay in between. CDR1 and CDR2 from the germline V gene are SNHLY and FYNNEI. This CDR3 contains 15 residues. CDR3 sequence reads: CASSEGRSELYGYTF. Written as DNA, the CDR3 is TGTGCCAGCAGTGAAGGCAGGTCTGAACTCTATGGCTACACCTTC.

The table lists this clone with a few counts. The chain uses TRBV18 and TRBJ1-5, with D unclear. Germline values: CDR1 KGHSH, CDR2 LQKENI. V lost 4 bases and J 1 base, leaving 11 bases between the germline ends. The CDR3 consists of 15 residues. For the CDR3, the DNA is TGTGCCAGCTCACAAAGCCGGAGGAGCAATCAGCCCCAGCATTTT. Amino acids: CASSQSRRSNQPQHF.

The rearrangement links TRBV7-3 to TRBJ2-2; 7 bases line up with TRBD2. This CDR3 has 15 amino acids. The junction had 8 bases not matched to a gene; V was cut back by 4 bases and J by 6 bases. Germline CDR1 and CDR2: SGHTA and FQGTGA. The CDR3 spells CASSSQRGVSGELFF. CDR3 in DNA: TGTGCCAGCAGCTCCCAACGGGGGGTTTCCGGGGAGCTGTTTTTT.

The V gene is TRBV9, the J gene TRBJ1-1, with 11 bases aligning to TRBD1. CDR1 SGDLS and CDR2 YYNGEE come from the germline V gene. This CDR3 comprises 13 residues. V lost 3 bases to trimming and J lost 11 bases; unmatched junction nucleotides: 6. In DNA, the CDR3 is TGTGCCAGCAGCGCCCTAGGACAGGGGGCGGCTTTCTTT. Translated, it gives CASSALGQGAAFF.

The rearrangement joins TRBV3-1 (or the pseudogene TRBV3-2) to TRBJ2-7; 10 bases are shared with TRBD1. The CDR3 runs to 16 residues. After removal of 2 bases from V and 2 bases from J, the junction contained 6 bases not matched to a gene. CDR1 is LGHDT and CDR2 is YNNKEL in the germline V gene (reference sequence). The CDR3 nucleotides are TGTGCCAGCAGCCAACCCCAGGGGACAGGGGCCTACGAGCAGTACTTC. This codes for CASSQPQGTGAYEQYF.

The chain joins TRBV28 to TRBJ1-2; TRBD1 might be the D (6 bases). V lost 3 bases to trimming and J lost 2 bases, with 13 bases between them. The CDR3 contains 15 residues. Germline V CDR1 and CDR2: MDHEN, SYDVKM. The CDR3: CASSFGGGDNYGYTF. The CDR3 DNA follows: TGTGCCAGCAGTTTTGGCGGGGGCGACAACTATGGCTACACCTTC.

A few counts support this clone. This sequence joins TRBV7-2 and TRBJ1-1, with a possible D match to TRBD1 (5 bases). The germline V gene has CDR1 SGHTA and CDR2 FQGNSA. Between the trimmed V and J ends, which lost 4 bases and 3 bases, there was a span of 15 bases. The length of the CDR3 is 15 residues. The CDR3 DNA follows: TGTGCCAGCAGCTCCGAAATGGGGGGGTACACTGAAGCTTTCTTT. It yields the protein CASSSEMGGYTEAFF. The variable domain in full, with the rest retrieved from reference TRBV7-2 and TRBJ1-1, is GAGVSQSPSNKVTEKGKDVELRCDPISGHTALYWYRQSLGQGLEFLIYFQGNSAPDKSGLPSDRFSAERTGGSVSTLTIQRTQQEDSAVYLCASSSEMGGYTEAFFGQGTRLTVV.

The V gene is TRBV9, the J gene TRBJ2-7; D gene uncertain. CDR3 length: 14 amino acids. Germline V lookup: CDR1 SGDLS, CDR2 YYNGEE. V shed 4 bases and J shed 3 bases, with 14 bases lying between them. The chain's CDR3 is CASSPPTGDYEQYF. The CDR3 coding sequence is TGTGCCAGCAGCCCCCCCACCGGAGACTACGAGCAGTACTTC.

This chain connects TRBV27 to TRBJ2-7; D may be TRBD2 (6 bases). There are 12 residues in the CDR3. Per the germline V gene, CDR1 is MNHEY and CDR2 is SMNVEV (reference sequence). V was clipped by 8 bases and J by 7 bases, with 15 bases between them. CDR3 region: CASRGAGWEQYF. In nucleotides, the CDR3 is TGTGCCAGCCGCGGGGCAGGGTGGGAGCAGTACTTC.

The chain couples TRBV7-3 to TRBJ2-5, with D perhaps TRBD1 (6 bases). The germline V gene encodes CDR1 SGHTA and CDR2 FQGTGA. This CDR3 has 13 amino acids. V was pared by 0 bases and J by 4 bases, with 6 bases between. The CDR3 protein is CASSLTGGETQYF. Written as DNA, the CDR3 is TGTGCCAGCAGCTTAACAGGGGGAGAGACCCAGTACTTC. Complete variable domain (other parts from reference TRBV7-3 and TRBJ2-5): GAGVSQTPSNKVTEKGKYVELRCDPISGHTALYWYRQSLGQGPEFLIYFQGTGAADDSGLPNDRFFAVRPEGSVSTLKIQRTERGDSAVYLCASSLTGGETQYFGPGTRLLVL.

The rearrangement joins TRBV28 to TRBJ2-3; D ambiguous. Trimming took 3 bases from V and 6 from J, leaving 10 bases between them. The CDR3 consists of 13 residues. The germline CDR1 and CDR2 sequences are MDHEN and SYDVKM. The CDR3: CASSFVSEDTQYF. CDR3 nucleotides: TGTGCCAGCAGTTTTGTGAGCGAGGATACGCAGTATTTT.

The CDR3 DNA sequence: TGTGCCAGCAGCCTTGGACATTTGAACACTGAAGCTTTCTTT. It is translated as CASSLGHLNTEAFF. The gene calls are TRBV28 and TRBJ1-1; a weak D match, TRBD1 (5 bases). Trimming took 6 bases from V and 0 from J, leaving 11 bases between them. The CDR3 is 14 residues long. CDR1 and CDR2 (germline): MDHEN, SYDVKM. The variable domain in full, with the rest retrieved from reference TRBV28 and TRBJ1-1, is DVKVTQSSRYLVKRTGEKVFLECVQDMDHENMFWYRQDPGLGLRLIYFSYDVKMKEKGDIPEGYSVSREKKERFSLILESASTNQTSMYLCASSLGHLNTEAFFGQGTRLTVV.

This chain links TRBV27 with TRBJ2-1; 8 nucleotides line up with TRBD2. There are 17 residues in the CDR3. The trim removed 4 bases at V and 8 bases at J, leaving 16 bases unmatched. CDR1 and CDR2 (germline): MNHEY, SMNVEV (reference sequence). The CDR3 nucleotides are TGTGCCAGCAGTTCGCTTATACCTAGCGGGCTAGGCGATGAGCAGTTCTTC. This codes for CASSSLIPSGLGDEQFF.

This chain uses TRBV29-1 with TRBJ1-1; a possible D gene is TRBD1 (5 bases). This CDR3 has 17 amino acids. V was pared by 6 bases and J by 0 bases, with 23 bases between. Germline V CDR1 and CDR2: SQVTM, ANQGSEA. CDR3 in DNA: TGCAGCGTCAAAGGAGGTAGGGGACTAGCCTTGAACACTGAAGCTTTCTTT. Its translation: CSVKGGRGLALNTEAFF.

The rearrangement links TRBV7-3 to TRBJ1-1, with 7 positions matching TRBD1. The CDR3 length is 14 residues. V gave up 5 bases and J gave up 1 base; unmatched junction bases: 4. Germline CDR1 and CDR2: SGHTA and FQGTGA. The chain's CDR3 is CASSQQGPNTEAFF. CDR3 sequence (DNA): TGTGCCAGCAGCCAACAGGGGCCGAACACTGAAGCTTTCTTT.

The chain couples TRBV2 to TRBJ1-2; 8 bases agree with TRBD1. The CDR3 contains 15 residues. V was pared by 4 bases and J by 4 bases, with 8 bases of the junction left unmatched. Germline V gives CDR1 SNHLY, CDR2 FYNNEI. CDR3 amino acids: CASSVFGQGAYGYTF. The CDR3 nucleotides are TGTGCCAGCAGTGTTTTTGGGCAGGGGGCCTATGGCTACACCTTC. Full variable domain (outside the CDR3, taken from reference TRBV2 and TRBJ1-2): EPEVTQTPSHQVTQMGQEVILRCVPISNHLYFYWYRQILGQKVEFLVSFYNNEISEKSEIFDDQFSVERPDGSNFTLKIRSTKLEDSAMYFCASSVFGQGAYGYTFGSGTRLTVV.

The CDR3 DNA follows: TGTGCCAGCAGCTTGGGGCCCCCGGGCACCGGGGAGCTGTTTTTT. This sequence encodes CASSLGPPGTGELFF. The genes are TRBV5-4 and TRBJ2-2; D gene ambiguous. Trimming took off 0 bases at V and 4 bases at J, with 10 bases between the two ends. The CDR3 loop spans 15 amino acids. CDR1 is SGHNT, CDR2 YYREEE, per germline (reference sequence).

This clone occurred once. This chain connects TRBV28 to TRBJ1-1; 7 positions match TRBD1. The CDR3 has 16 residues. From germline, CDR1 is MDHEN and CDR2 SYDVKM. The V gene end was trimmed by 5 bases and the J gene end by 0 bases; junction bases not matched to a gene: 9. This chain's CDR3 is CASSIPGGKMNTEAFF. DNA of the CDR3: TGTGCCAGCAGTATACCAGGGGGGAAAATGAACACTGAAGCTTTCTTT.